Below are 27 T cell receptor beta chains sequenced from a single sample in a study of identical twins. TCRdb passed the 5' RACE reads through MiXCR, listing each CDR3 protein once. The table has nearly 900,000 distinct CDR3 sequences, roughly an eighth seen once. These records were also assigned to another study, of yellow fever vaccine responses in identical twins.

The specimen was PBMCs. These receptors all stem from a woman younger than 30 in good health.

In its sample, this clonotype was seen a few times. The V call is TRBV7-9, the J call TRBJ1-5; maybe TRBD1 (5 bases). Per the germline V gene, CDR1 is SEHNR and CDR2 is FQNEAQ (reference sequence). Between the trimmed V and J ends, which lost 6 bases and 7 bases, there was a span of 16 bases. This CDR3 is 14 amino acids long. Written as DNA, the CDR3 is TGTGCCAGCAGGCTGGGGGGATCGGGCCAGCCCCAGCATTTT. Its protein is CASRLGGSGQPQHF.

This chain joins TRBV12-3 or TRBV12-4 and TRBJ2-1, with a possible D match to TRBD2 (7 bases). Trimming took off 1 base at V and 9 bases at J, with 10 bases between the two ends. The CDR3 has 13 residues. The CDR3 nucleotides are TGTGCCAGCAGTTTAGATGGGGGGGCTGAGCAGTTCTTC. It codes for CASSLDGGAEQFF.

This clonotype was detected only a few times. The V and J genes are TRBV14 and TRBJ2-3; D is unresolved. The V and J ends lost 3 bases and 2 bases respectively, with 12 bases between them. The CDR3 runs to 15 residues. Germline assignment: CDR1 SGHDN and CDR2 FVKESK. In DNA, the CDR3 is TGTGCCAGCAGCCAGTCCCTCCCTAACACAGATACGCAGTATTTT. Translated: CASSQSLPNTDTQYF.

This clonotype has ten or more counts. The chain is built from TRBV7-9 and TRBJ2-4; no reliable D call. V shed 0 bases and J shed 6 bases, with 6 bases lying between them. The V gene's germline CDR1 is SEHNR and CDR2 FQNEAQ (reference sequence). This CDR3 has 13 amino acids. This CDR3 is CASSLAEINIQYF. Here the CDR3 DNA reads TGTGCCAGCAGCTTAGCGGAGATAAACATTCAGTACTTC.

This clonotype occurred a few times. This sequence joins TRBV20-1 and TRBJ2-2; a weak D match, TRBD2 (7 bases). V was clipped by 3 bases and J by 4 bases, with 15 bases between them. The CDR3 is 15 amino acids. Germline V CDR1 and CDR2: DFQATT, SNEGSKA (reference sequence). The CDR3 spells CSASRGGLGTGELFF. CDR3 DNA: TGCAGTGCTAGTAGGGGGGGCCTCGGCACCGGGGAGCTGTTTTTT.

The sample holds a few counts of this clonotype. The CDR3 DNA reads TGCGCCAGCAGCTTGGAGCACAGGGGGGAAGAGCAGTACTTC. Amino acids: CASSLEHRGEEQYF. The chain couples TRBV5-1 to TRBJ2-7; 8 bases align to TRBD1. V shed 0 bases, J shed 7 bases, and the junction held 6 bases outside the gene matches. The CDR3 totals 14 residues. In germline, CDR1 is SGHRS, CDR2 YFSETQ. Using reference TRBV5-1 and TRBJ2-7 for the parts outside the CDR3, the full variable domain is KAGVTQTPRYLIKTRGQQVTLSCSPISGHRSVSWYQQTPGQGLQFLFEYFSETQRNKGNFPGRFSGRQFSNSRSEMNVSTLELGDSALYLCASSLEHRGEEQYFGPGTRLTVT.

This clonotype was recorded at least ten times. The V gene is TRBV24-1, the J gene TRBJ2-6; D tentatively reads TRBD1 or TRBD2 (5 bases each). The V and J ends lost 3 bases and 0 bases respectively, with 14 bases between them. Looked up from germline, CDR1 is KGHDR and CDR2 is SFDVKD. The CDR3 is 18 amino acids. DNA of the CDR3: TGTGCCACCAGTGATCCGGCAGGGACGAACTCTGGGGCCAACGTCCTGACTTTC. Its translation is CATSDPAGTNSGANVLTF.

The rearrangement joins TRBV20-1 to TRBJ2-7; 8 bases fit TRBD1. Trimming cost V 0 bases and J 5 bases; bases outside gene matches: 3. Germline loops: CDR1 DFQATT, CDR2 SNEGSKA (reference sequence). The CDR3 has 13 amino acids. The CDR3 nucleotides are TGCAGTGCTAGAGACGGGACAGGCCACGAGCAGTACTTC. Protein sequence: CSARDGTGHEQYF.

CDR3 sequence reads: CASKLRQGKNTEAFF. The DNA for the CDR3 is TGTGCCAGCAAGTTAAGACAGGGGAAGAACACTGAAGCTTTCTTT. The genes are TRBV12-3 or TRBV12-4 and TRBJ1-1; 8 nucleotides align to TRBD1. Trimming removed 7 bases from V and 1 base from J; junction bases left unmatched: 8. This CDR3 has 15 residues.

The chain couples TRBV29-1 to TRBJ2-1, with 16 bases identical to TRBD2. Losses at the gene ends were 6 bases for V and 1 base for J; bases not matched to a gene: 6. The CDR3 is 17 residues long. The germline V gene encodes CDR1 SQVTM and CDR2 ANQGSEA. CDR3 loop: CSVSGTSGRGSYNEQFF. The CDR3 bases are TGCAGCGTGTCCGGGACTAGCGGGAGGGGGTCCTACAATGAGCAGTTCTTC.

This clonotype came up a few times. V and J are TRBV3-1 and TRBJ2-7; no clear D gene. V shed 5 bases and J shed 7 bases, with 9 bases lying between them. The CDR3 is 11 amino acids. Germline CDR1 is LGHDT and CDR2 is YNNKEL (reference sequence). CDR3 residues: CASSTTREQYF. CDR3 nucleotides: TGTGCCAGCAGCACTACACGAGAGCAGTACTTC.

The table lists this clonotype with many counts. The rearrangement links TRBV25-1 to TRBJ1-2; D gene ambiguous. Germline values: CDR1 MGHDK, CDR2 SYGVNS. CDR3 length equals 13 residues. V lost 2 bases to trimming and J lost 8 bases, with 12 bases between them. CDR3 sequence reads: CASSEEGPIGYTF. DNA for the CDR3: TGTGCCAGCAGTGAAGAAGGGCCTATCGGCTACACCTTC.

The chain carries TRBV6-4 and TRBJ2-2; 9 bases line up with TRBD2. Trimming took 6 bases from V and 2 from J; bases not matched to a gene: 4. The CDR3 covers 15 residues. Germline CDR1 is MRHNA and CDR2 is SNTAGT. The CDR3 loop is CASRELAGNTGELFF. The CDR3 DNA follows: TGTGCCAGCAGAGAACTAGCGGGTAACACCGGGGAGCTGTTTTTT.

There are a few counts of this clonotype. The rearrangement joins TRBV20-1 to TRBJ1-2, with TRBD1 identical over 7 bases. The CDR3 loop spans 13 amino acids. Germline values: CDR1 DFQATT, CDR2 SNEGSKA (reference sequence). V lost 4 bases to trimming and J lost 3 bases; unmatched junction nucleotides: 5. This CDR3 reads CSAIQGGDYGYTF. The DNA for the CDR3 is TGCAGTGCTATTCAGGGGGGCGACTATGGCTACACCTTC.

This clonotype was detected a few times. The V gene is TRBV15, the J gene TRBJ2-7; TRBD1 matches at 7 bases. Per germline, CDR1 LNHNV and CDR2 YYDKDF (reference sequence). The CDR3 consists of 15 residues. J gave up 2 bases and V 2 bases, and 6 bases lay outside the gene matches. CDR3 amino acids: CATSRMRTGAYEQYF. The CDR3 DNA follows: TGTGCCACCAGCAGAATGAGGACAGGAGCCTACGAGCAGTACTTC. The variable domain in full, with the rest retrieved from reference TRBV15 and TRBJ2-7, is DAMVIQNPRYQVTQFGKPVTLSCSQTLNHNVMYWYQQKSSQAPKLLFHYYDKDFNNEADTPDNFQSRRPNTSFCFLDIRSPGLGDTAMYLCATSRMRTGAYEQYFGPGTRLTVT.

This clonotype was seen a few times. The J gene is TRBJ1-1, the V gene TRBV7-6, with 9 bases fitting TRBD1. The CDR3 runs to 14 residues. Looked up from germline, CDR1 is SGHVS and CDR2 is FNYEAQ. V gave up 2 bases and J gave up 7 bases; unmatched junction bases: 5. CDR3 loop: CASSLSWTGDEAFF. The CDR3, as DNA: TGTGCCAGCAGCTTAAGTTGGACAGGGGATGAAGCTTTCTTT.

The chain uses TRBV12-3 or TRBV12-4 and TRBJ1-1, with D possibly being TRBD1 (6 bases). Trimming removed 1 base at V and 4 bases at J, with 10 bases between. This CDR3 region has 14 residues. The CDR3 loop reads CASSLGQVVTEAFF. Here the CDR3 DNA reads TGTGCCAGCAGTTTAGGACAGGTCGTCACTGAAGCTTTCTTT.

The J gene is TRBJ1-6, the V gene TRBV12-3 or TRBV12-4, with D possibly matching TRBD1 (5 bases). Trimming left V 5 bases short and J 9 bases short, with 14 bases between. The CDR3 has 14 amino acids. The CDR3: CASSPDGGGSPLHF. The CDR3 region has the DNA TGTGCCAGCAGTCCCGACGGGGGGGGTTCACCCCTCCACTTT.

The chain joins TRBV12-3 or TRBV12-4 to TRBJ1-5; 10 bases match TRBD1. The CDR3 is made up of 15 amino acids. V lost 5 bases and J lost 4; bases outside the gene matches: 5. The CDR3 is CASSPGTGENQPQHF. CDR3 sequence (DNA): TGTGCCAGCAGTCCCGGGACAGGGGAGAATCAGCCCCAGCATTTT.

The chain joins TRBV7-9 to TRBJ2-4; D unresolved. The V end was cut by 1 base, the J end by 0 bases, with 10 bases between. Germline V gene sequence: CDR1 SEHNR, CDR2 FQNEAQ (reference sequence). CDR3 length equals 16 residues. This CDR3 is CASSLGGSGAKNIQYF. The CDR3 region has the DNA TGTGCCAGCAGCTTAGGGGGATCGGGAGCCAAAAACATTCAGTACTTC.

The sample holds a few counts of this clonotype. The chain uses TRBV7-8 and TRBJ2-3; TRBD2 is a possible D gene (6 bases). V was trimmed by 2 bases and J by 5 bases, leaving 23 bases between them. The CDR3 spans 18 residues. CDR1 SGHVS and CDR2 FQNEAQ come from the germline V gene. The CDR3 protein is CASSLFLMGGPSGDTQYF. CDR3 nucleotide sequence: TGTGCCAGCAGCTTATTTCTGATGGGAGGCCCCAGTGGAGATACGCAGTATTTT.

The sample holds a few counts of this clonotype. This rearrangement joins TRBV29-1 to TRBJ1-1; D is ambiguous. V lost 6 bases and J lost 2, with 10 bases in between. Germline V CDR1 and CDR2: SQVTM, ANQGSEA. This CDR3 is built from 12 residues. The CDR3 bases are TGCAGCGTCGGCCGAATTAACACTGAAGCTTTCTTT. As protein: CSVGRINTEAFF.

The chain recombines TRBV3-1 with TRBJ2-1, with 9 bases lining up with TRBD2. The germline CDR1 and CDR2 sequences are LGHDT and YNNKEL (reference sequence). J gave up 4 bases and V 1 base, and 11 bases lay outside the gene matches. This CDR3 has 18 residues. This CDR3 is CASSQGGSGSPAYNEQFF. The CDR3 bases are TGTGCCAGCAGCCAAGGGGGTAGCGGGAGTCCAGCTTACAATGAGCAGTTCTTC.

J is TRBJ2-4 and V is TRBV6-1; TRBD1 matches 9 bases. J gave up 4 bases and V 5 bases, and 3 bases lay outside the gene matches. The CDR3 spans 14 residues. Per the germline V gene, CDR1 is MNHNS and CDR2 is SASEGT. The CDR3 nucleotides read TGTGCCAGCAGTCCGGGACAGGGAAAAAACATTCAGTACTTC. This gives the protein CASSPGQGKNIQYF.

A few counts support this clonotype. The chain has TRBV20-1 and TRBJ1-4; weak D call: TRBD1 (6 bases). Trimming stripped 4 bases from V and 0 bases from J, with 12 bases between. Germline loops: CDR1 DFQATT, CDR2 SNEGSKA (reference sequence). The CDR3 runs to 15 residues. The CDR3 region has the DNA TGCAGTGCTACAGAACAGGGCACAACTAATGAAAAACTGTTTTTT. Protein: CSATEQGTTNEKLFF.

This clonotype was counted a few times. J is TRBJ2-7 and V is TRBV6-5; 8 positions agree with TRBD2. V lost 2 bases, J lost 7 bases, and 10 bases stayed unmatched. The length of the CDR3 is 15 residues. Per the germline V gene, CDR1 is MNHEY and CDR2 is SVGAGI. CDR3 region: CASSYQPGLVLEQYF. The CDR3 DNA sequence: TGTGCCAGCAGTTACCAGCCGGGACTAGTCCTGGAGCAGTACTTC.

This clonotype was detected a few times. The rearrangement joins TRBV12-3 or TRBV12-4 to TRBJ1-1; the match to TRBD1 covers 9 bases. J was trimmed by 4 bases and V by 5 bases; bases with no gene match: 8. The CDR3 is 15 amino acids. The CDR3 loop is CASSPRGQGGTEAFF. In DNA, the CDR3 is TGTGCCAGCAGTCCCCGGGGACAGGGTGGCACTGAAGCTTTCTTT.